Below, 12 T cell receptor beta chains from the same sample are listed, as sequenced in a study of T cells in Graves' hyperthyroidism and ophthalmopathy. Amplification of TCR beta CDR3 regions used RNA as the template. RT-PCR in the first round (using the HTBI primer set) targeted the TCR CDR3. MiXCR, applied by TCRdb to the multiplex PCR reads, yields one record per CDR3 protein. The table includes some 510,000 distinct CDR3 sequences, under 60% detected once. The sample consisted of peripheral blood or thyroid tissue (not recorded which). Receptor source: a woman under 30 with Graves' hyperthyroidism.

This clonotype was picked up many times. V usage is TRBV7-9 and J usage is TRBJ1-2, with D perhaps TRBD1 (6 bases). V was trimmed by 3 bases and J by 4 bases, leaving 15 bases between them. Per the germline V gene, CDR1 is SEHNR and CDR2 is FQNEAQ (reference sequence). CDR3 length equals 15 residues. CDR3 sequence reads: CASSFQYREGYGYTF. CDR3 sequence (DNA): TGTGCCAGCAGCTTCCAGTACAGGGAAGGCTATGGCTACACCTTC.

In this sample, this clonotype turned up a few times. This chain links TRBV7-9 with TRBJ1-1; D remains unclear. The CDR3 has 13 amino acids. V was cut by 5 bases and J by 3 bases, with 10 bases left in between. Germline V gene data show CDR1 as SEHNR and CDR2 as FQNEAQ (reference sequence). In DNA, the CDR3 is TGTGCCAGCAGCCCATATTACGACACTGAAGCTTTCTTT. The encoded protein is CASSPYYDTEAFF.

This clonotype was detected only a few times. The chain employs TRBV7-8 and TRBJ1-1, with TRBD1 identical over 9 bases. The length of the CDR3 is 16 residues. V lost 4 bases and J lost 5; bases outside the gene matches: 11. Germline CDR1 reads SGHVS; CDR2 reads FQNEAQ. The DNA for the CDR3 is TGTGCCAGCAGCTACACAGGGGGCAAGCTAGGTACTGAAGCTTTCTTT. This gives the protein CASSYTGGKLGTEAFF.

This clonotype was picked up many times. The chain links TRBV29-1 to TRBJ1-1; perhaps TRBD1 as D (5 bases). Germline V lookup: CDR1 SQVTM, CDR2 ANQGSEA. This CDR3 spans 11 amino acids. CDR3 in DNA: TGCAGTGGGACGGAGAACACTGAAGCTTTCTTT. Its translation: CSGTENTEAFF.

The chain recombines TRBV12-3 or TRBV12-4 with TRBJ1-4, with TRBD1 identical over 7 bases. J gave up 4 bases and V 6 bases, and 5 bases lay outside the gene matches. CDR3 length: 14 amino acids. Here the CDR3 reads CASRDRRRNEKLFF. Written as DNA, the CDR3 is TGTGCCAGCAGGGACAGGCGCCGTAATGAAAAACTGTTTTTT.

This clonotype was counted a few times. This chain connects TRBV2 to TRBJ2-7, with 10 bases lining up with TRBD2. V shed 5 bases and J 0 bases; nucleotides not matched to a gene: 10. The CDR3 consists of 17 residues. Per germline, CDR1 SNHLY and CDR2 FYNNEI. CDR3 residues: CASSYLVAGGLSYEQYF. In DNA form, the CDR3 reads TGTGCCAGCAGTTACCTAGTAGCGGGAGGACTCTCCTACGAGCAGTACTTC.

This clonotype was counted ten times or more. The CDR3 region is CASSEPLGGINEKLFF. CDR3 bases: TGTGCCAGCAGTGAACCCCTCGGAGGGATTAATGAAAAACTGTTTTTT. The genes are TRBV25-1 and TRBJ1-4, with no clear D. From germline, CDR1 is MGHDK and CDR2 SYGVNS. The V end was cut by 2 bases, the J end by 4 bases, with 14 bases between. The CDR3 covers 16 residues. The full variable domain, with the rest looked up from reference TRBV25-1 and TRBJ1-4, is EADIYQTPRYLVIGTGKKITLECSQTMGHDKMYWYQQDPGMELHLIHYSYGVNSTEKGDLSSESTVSRIRTEHFPLTLESARPSHTSQYLCASSEPLGGINEKLFFGSGTQLSVL.

In this sample, this clonotype turned up once. The CDR3 region is CASSSIPGENQETQYF. The CDR3 nucleotides read TGTGCCAGCAGCTCAATCCCAGGGGAGAATCAAGAGACCCAGTACTTC. The genes are TRBV7-2 and TRBJ2-5; D may be TRBD1 (6 bases). V was cut by 4 bases and J by 2 bases, with 17 bases left in between. The CDR3 spans 16 residues. Germline CDR1 is SGHTA and CDR2 is FQGNSA.

The rearrangement links TRBV11-1 to TRBJ2-2; D ambiguous. Looked up from germline, CDR1 is SGHAT and CDR2 is FQDESV (reference sequence). The V and J ends lost 8 bases and 4 bases respectively, with 5 bases between them. The CDR3 is 11 residues long. The CDR3 is CASESTGELFF. The CDR3 DNA reads as TGTGCCAGCGAAAGCACCGGGGAGCTGTTTTTT.

The chain links TRBV29-1 to TRBJ2-7, with a tentative D call TRBD2 (6 bases). This CDR3 comprises 13 residues. Germline CDR1 and CDR2: SQVTM and ANQGSEA. V shed 6 bases and J shed 1 base, with 13 bases lying between them. CDR3 in amino acids: CSVLASASYEQYF. CDR3 sequence (DNA): TGCAGCGTCCTGGCTAGCGCTTCCTACGAGCAGTACTTC.

There are many counts of this clonotype. The chain carries TRBV24-1 and TRBJ1-2; the match to TRBD1 covers 7 bases. Germline trimming cut 4 bases from V and 7 bases from J; bases unmatched to any gene: 17. The CDR3 has 17 residues. Germline CDR1 is KGHDR and CDR2 is SFDVKD. The CDR3: CATSEPTRDSQKGGYTF. As DNA, the CDR3 is TGTGCCACCAGTGAACCCACCCGGGACAGCCAAAAAGGTGGCTACACCTTC.

With regard to this clonotype: Possible read error: a much larger clone is one base away. The chain joins TRBV7-2 to TRBJ1-4; D gene unclear. Germline lookup yields CDR1 SGHTA and CDR2 FQGNSA. The CDR3 is made up of 12 amino acids. The V end was cut by 9 bases, the J end by 0 bases, with 5 bases between. The CDR3 DNA reads TGTGCCAGGTCAGCAACTAATGAAAAACTGTTTTTT. Its protein product is CARSATNEKLFF.